This T cell receptor (beta chain) was found in a study of T cell responses to AZD1222 COVID-19 vaccine. V was shortened by 7 bases and J by 2 bases, with 19 bases between the two germline ends. The CDR3 is 16 amino acids. Germline V gives CDR1 MGHDK, CDR2 SYGVNS. Clones were read by immunoSEQ multiplex PCR, and TCRdb kept only the in-frame ones, dropping some. Among under 25,000 clones listed, 84% were seen once. Second-dose intervals near 4 or 12 weeks were combined. The study, taken as a whole, reports: Just 5 to 7 AZD1222 recipients tested seropositive at baseline.

As to this clone: The antigen remains unidentified.

The starting material was peripheral blood, obtained 28 days after the second AZD1222 dose. V usage is TRBV25-1 and J usage is TRBJ2-3; D might be TRBD1 (5 bases). The sequence was obtained from an adult who received the AZD1222 COVID-19 vaccine. CDR3 amino acids: CASTEGGRADTDTQYF. The CDR3 bases are TGTGCCAGCACCGAAGGTGGCAGGGCGGACACAGATACGCAGTATTTT.